The next 28 T cell receptor beta chains were all read from a single sample in a study of blood T cell repertoires in COVID-19. Using immunoSEQ multiplex PCR, the repertoire was profiled, and TCRdb retains in-frame clones only, with some absent. The sample carries roughly 380,000 clones, approximately 90% recorded once. Sequenced input: peripheral blood. These receptors were collected from a woman aged 35 to 49 with COVID-19, enrolled during active disease.

This rearrangement joins TRBV7-9 to TRBJ1-2; 8 nucleotides align to TRBD1. The junction had 5 bases not matched to a gene; V was cut back by 8 bases and J by 0 bases. From germline, CDR1 is SEHNR and CDR2 FQNEAQ (reference sequence). The CDR3 has 14 amino acids. CDR3 bases: TGTGCCAGCTCAAGGGACAGGCCTAACTATGGCTACACCTTC. This codes for CASSRDRPNYGYTF.

J is TRBJ2-7 and V is TRBV5-1; no clear D gene. CDR3 length: 14 residues. V shed 0 bases and J shed 0 bases, with 7 bases lying between them. Germline CDR1 reads SGHRS; CDR2 reads YFSETQ. CDR3 in amino acids: CASSLARSSYEQYF. Here the CDR3 DNA reads TGCGCCAGCAGCTTGGCCAGAAGCTCCTACGAGCAGTACTTC.

This chain links TRBV18 with TRBJ1-1; 7 bases align to TRBD1. The germline gives CDR1 KGHSH, CDR2 LQKENI. This CDR3 spans 15 amino acids. With V trimmed by 2 bases and J by 3 bases, 6 bases remained unmatched. The chain's CDR3 is CASSPLTGEHTEAFF. The DNA of the CDR3 is TGTGCCAGCTCACCATTAACAGGGGAGCACACTGAAGCTTTCTTT. Full variable domain (missing parts from reference TRBV18 and TRBJ1-1): NAGVMQNPRHLVRRRGQEARLRCSPMKGHSHVYWYRQLPEEGLKFMVYLQKENIIDESGMPKERFSAEFPKEGPSILRIQQVVRGDSAAYFCASSPLTGEHTEAFFGQGTRLTVV.

The chain employs TRBV5-5 and TRBJ2-7; D is unclear. Germline loops: CDR1 SGHKS, CDR2 YYEKEE (reference sequence). Trimming pared 0 bases from V and 5 bases from J, leaving 3 bases between. CDR3 size: 11 residues. The CDR3, as DNA: TGTGCCAGCAGCTTGGTAAACGAGCAGTACTTC. It specifies CASSLVNEQYF.

The chain carries TRBV7-2 and TRBJ1-6; D call uncertain. Per the germline V gene, CDR1 is SGHTA and CDR2 is FQGNSA. The CDR3 is made up of 15 amino acids. Trimming took 4 bases from V and 0 from J, leaving 7 bases between them. For the CDR3, the DNA is TGTGCCAGCAGCTCACCAGGCTCCTATAATTCACCCCTCCACTTT. Encoded protein: CASSSPGSYNSPLHF.

The chain recombines TRBV7-3 with TRBJ1-1, with D possibly matching TRBD1 (6 bases). The CDR3 contains 14 residues. The germline V gene encodes CDR1 SGHTA and CDR2 FQGTGA. Trimming took off 3 bases at V and 4 bases at J, with 12 bases between the two ends. DNA of the CDR3: TGTGCCAGCAGCTTCAACAGGGTGGGCACTGAAGCTTTCTTT. It translates to CASSFNRVGTEAFF.

Written as DNA, the CDR3 is TGTGCCAGCAGCACATCGGGGACTGCAGCGAACACCGGGGAGCTGTTTTTT. The encoded protein is CASSTSGTAANTGELFF. The chain couples TRBV9 to TRBJ2-2; a weak D match, TRBD2 (6 bases). Germline V gene sequence: CDR1 SGDLS, CDR2 YYNGEE. The germline V and J ends were trimmed by 4 bases and 0 bases, with 16 bases remaining between them. The CDR3 loop spans 17 amino acids.

The V and J genes are TRBV19 and TRBJ1-1, with 7 bases lining up with TRBD1. V was clipped by 8 bases and J by 8 bases; unmatched bases: 8. Looked up from germline, CDR1 is LNHDA and CDR2 is SQIVND (reference sequence). The CDR3 spans 12 residues. Written as DNA, the CDR3 is TGTGCCAGTGGCAAGACAGGGCCAGAAGCTTTCTTT. Protein: CASGKTGPEAFF.

The chain joins TRBV29-1 to TRBJ1-1, with D unresolved. The CDR3 has 12 amino acids. Germline lookup yields CDR1 SQVTM and CDR2 ANQGSEA. Trimming removed 4 bases from V and 0 bases from J, with 6 bases in between. CDR3 in DNA: TGCAGCGTTGTTAGTGTGAACACTGAAGCTTTCTTT. Translated: CSVVSVNTEAFF. Drawing the rest from reference TRBV29-1 and TRBJ1-1, the complete variable domain is SAVISQKPSRDICQRGTSLTIQCQVDSQVTMMFWYRQQPGQSLTLIATANQGSEATYESGFVIDKFPISRPNLTFSTLTVSNMSPEDSSIYLCSVVSVNTEAFFGQGTRLTVV.

V gene TRBV5-1 combines with J gene TRBJ2-5, with D hard to call. The CDR3 runs 13 residues. Trimming pared 0 bases from V and 5 bases from J, leaving 8 bases between. From germline, CDR1 is SGHRS and CDR2 YFSETQ. DNA of the CDR3: TGCGCCAGCAGCTTGGGAACCGGGGAGACCCAGTACTTC. It specifies CASSLGTGETQYF.

J is TRBJ2-1 and V is TRBV9; maybe TRBD2 (5 bases). The CDR3 runs 17 residues. Germline CDR1 and CDR2: SGDLS and YYNGEE. V was clipped by 0 bases and J by 4 bases, with 17 bases between them. DNA for the CDR3: TGTGCCAGCAGCGTAGGGGGAGAGGGCCCGGAGTACAATGAGCAGTTCTTC. Its protein is CASSVGGEGPEYNEQFF.

The chain employs TRBV7-8 and TRBJ1-6; D unclear. Germline CDR1 SGHVS, CDR2 FQNEAQ. The CDR3 is 14 amino acids. V was pared by 1 base and J by 5 bases, with 6 bases between. CDR3 DNA: TGTGCCAGCAGCTTAGACCTAAATAATTCACCCCTCCACTTT. Its protein product is CASSLDLNNSPLHF.

The chain is built from TRBV9 and TRBJ1-6, with TRBD1 identical over 7 bases. The length of the CDR3 is 15 residues. Germline V lookup: CDR1 SGDLS, CDR2 YYNGEE. J gave up 5 bases and V 4 bases, and 6 bases lay outside the gene matches. As DNA, the CDR3 is TGTGCCAGCAGCCCCAGACAGGGACATAATTCACCCCTCCACTTT. Amino acid sequence: CASSPRQGHNSPLHF.

J is TRBJ2-7 and V is TRBV6-5; D uncertain. The CDR3 has 12 residues. Germline values: CDR1 MNHEY, CDR2 SVGAGI. The V gene lost 4 bases and the J gene lost 0 bases, with 4 bases spanning the gap. The CDR3 sequence: CASSSSSYEQYF. The CDR3 nucleotides read TGTGCCAGCAGTTCGAGCTCCTACGAGCAGTACTTC.

V usage is TRBV5-6 and J usage is TRBJ2-1, with D possibly matching TRBD2 (5 bases). The CDR3 extends over 16 amino acids. The germline gives CDR1 SGHDT, CDR2 YYEEEE. The V end was cut by 0 bases, the J end by 7 bases, with 17 bases between. The CDR3 DNA is TGTGCCAGCAGCTTGGAAGGCGGAGGTCATGGGAATGAGCAGTTCTTC. Residues: CASSLEGGGHGNEQFF.

This rearrangement joins TRBV2 to TRBJ1-5; 7 bases agree with TRBD1. V lost 4 bases, J lost 4 bases, and 7 bases stayed unmatched. The germline V gene encodes CDR1 SNHLY and CDR2 FYNNEI. This CDR3 is 15 amino acids long. CDR3 nucleotides: TGTGCCAGCAGTGGGAGGGACAGCTTTAATCAGCCCCAGCATTTT. Protein product: CASSGRDSFNQPQHF.

This clone has only a few counts. V is TRBV11-2 and J is TRBJ2-7; 12 bases agree with TRBD2. J lost 0 bases, V lost 2 bases, and 8 bases had no gene match. CDR1 is SGHAT and CDR2 is FQNNGV in the germline V gene. This CDR3 is built from 18 residues. In DNA, the CDR3 is TGTGCCAGCAGCTTAATCCGACTAGCGGGAGTGAACTCCTACGAGCAGTACTTC. It yields the protein CASSLIRLAGVNSYEQYF.

This chain uses TRBV4-3 with TRBJ1-2, with TRBD1 matching 7 bases. The germline gives CDR1 LGHNA, CDR2 YSLEER. The CDR3 is 14 residues long. The ends lost 4 bases at V and 8 bases at J; junction bases unmatched: 10. The CDR3 reads CASSRDRASVGYTF. In DNA form, the CDR3 reads TGCGCCAGCAGCCGCGACAGGGCCTCTGTCGGCTACACCTTC.

The V gene is TRBV19, the J gene TRBJ2-2; D possibly corresponds to TRBD1 (5 bases). With 3 bases removed from V and 4 bases from J, the gap between germline ends came to 9 bases. The CDR3 spans 14 residues. Germline V gene lookup returns CDR1 LNHDA and CDR2 SQIVND (reference sequence). Written as DNA, the CDR3 is TGTGCCAGTAGTATTCGACAGACCACCGGGGAGCTGTTTTTT. Translation: CASSIRQTTGELFF.

The V call is TRBV5-5, the J call TRBJ1-4; 7 positions agree with TRBD1. The CDR3 has 15 amino acids. Germline CDR1 reads SGHKS; CDR2 reads YYEKEE (reference sequence). Losses at the gene ends were 2 bases for V and 3 bases for J; bases not matched to a gene: 4. In nucleotides, the CDR3 is TGTGCCAGCAGCTTAGGGGGCCGGGCTAATGAAAAACTGTTTTTT. It yields the protein CASSLGGRANEKLFF.

This clone was picked up one time. V usage is TRBV5-8 and J usage is TRBJ1-6; 7 bases are a match to TRBD1. The V segment lost 5 bases and the J segment 7 bases; nucleotides outside the gene matches: 12. This CDR3 comprises 16 residues. Per germline, CDR1 SGHTS and CDR2 YDEGEE. This CDR3 reads CASSPLSGTANSPLHF. As DNA, the CDR3 is TGTGCCAGCAGTCCCCTCTCTGGGACAGCGAATTCACCCCTCCACTTT.

The gene calls are TRBV7-2 and TRBJ2-7; 8 bases line up with TRBD1. The ends lost 4 bases at V and 3 bases at J; junction bases unmatched: 8. In germline, CDR1 is SGHTA, CDR2 FQGNSA. This CDR3 region has 15 residues. Here the CDR3 DNA reads TGTGCCAGCAGCTCTCCGGACAGGGCGAGCTACGAGCAGTACTTC. Protein sequence: CASSSPDRASYEQYF.

J is TRBJ2-1 and V is TRBV9; the D gene is possibly TRBD2 (5 bases). V was shortened by 0 bases and J by 3 bases, with 13 bases between the two germline ends. The CDR3 is 16 residues long. Germline V gene sequence: CDR1 SGDLS, CDR2 YYNGEE. The CDR3 DNA reads as TGTGCCAGCAGCGTAGGGAACTTAGAGGGCTACAATGAGCAGTTCTTC. Its protein product is CASSVGNLEGYNEQFF.

The chain uses TRBV30 and TRBJ2-7, with TRBD1 matching 9 bases. V gave up 5 bases and J gave up 4 bases; unmatched junction bases: 3. CDR1 and CDR2 (germline): GTSNPN, SVGIG (reference sequence). This CDR3 spans 12 amino acids. The CDR3 sequence is CAWGDRAYEQYF. The CDR3 nucleotides read TGTGCCTGGGGGGACAGGGCTTACGAGCAGTACTTC.

The chain is built from TRBV3-1 (or the pseudogene TRBV3-2) and TRBJ1-2; D is perhaps TRBD1 (5 bases). Germline V gene data show CDR1 as LGHDT and CDR2 as YNNKEL (reference sequence). Trimming removed 11 bases at V and 10 bases at J, with 20 bases between. CDR3 length: 12 amino acids. In nucleotides, the CDR3 is TGTGCCGGCTCAACTTTAACAGGCCCCTACACCTTC. Translating it yields CAGSTLTGPYTF.

This chain connects TRBV18 to TRBJ2-2; 12 bases match TRBD1. CDR3 size: 17 residues. Looked up from germline, CDR1 is KGHSH and CDR2 is LQKENI. Unmatched junction bases numbered 8, after V lost 6 bases and J lost 3 bases. CDR3 in DNA: TGTGCCAGCTCCCACGGGACAGGGGGCATGGACACCGGGGAGCTGTTTTTT. Encoded protein: CASSHGTGGMDTGELFF.

The rearrangement uses TRBV4-1 and TRBJ1-2, with 9 nucleotides matching TRBD1. The V and J ends lost 1 base and 8 bases, in that order; junction bases with no gene match: 11. This CDR3 is 16 amino acids long. Looked up from germline, CDR1 is MGHRA and CDR2 is YSYEKL. CDR3 amino acids: CASSQVGGQGIGGYTF. The CDR3 bases are TGCGCCAGCAGCCAAGTGGGCGGACAGGGGATTGGAGGCTACACCTTC.

The V and J genes are TRBV12-5 and TRBJ1-5; the match to TRBD1 covers 10 bases. J lost 2 bases, V lost 3 bases, and 4 bases had no gene match. This CDR3 region has 16 residues. The germline gives CDR1 LGHNT, CDR2 FRNRAP. DNA of the CDR3: TGTGCTAGTGGTTTAGGGGACAGGGGAGGCAATCAGCCCCAGCATTTT. It yields the protein CASGLGDRGGNQPQHF.